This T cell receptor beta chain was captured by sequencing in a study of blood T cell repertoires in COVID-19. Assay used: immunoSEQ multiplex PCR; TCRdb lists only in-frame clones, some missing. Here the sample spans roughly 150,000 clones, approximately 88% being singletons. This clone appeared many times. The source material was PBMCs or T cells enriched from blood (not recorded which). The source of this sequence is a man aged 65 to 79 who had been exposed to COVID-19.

CDR3 loop: CASSRDRGTKNIQYF. CDR3 sequence (DNA): TGTGCCAGCAGCCGGGACAGGGGAACCAAAAACATTCAGTACTTC. The chain joins TRBV16 to TRBJ2-4; TRBD1 matches at 10 bases. The CDR3 contains 15 residues. The germline CDR1 and CDR2 sequences are KGHSY and FQNENV. With V trimmed by 4 bases and J by 2 bases, 2 bases remained unmatched.